This T cell receptor beta chain comes out of a study of T cells in tumors and immune-related adverse events. The CDR3 length is 16 residues. From germline, CDR1 is SEHNR and CDR2 FQNEAQ (reference sequence). The V end lost 1 base, the J end lost 2 bases, and 13 bases lay between the germline ends. Here immunoSEQ multiplex PCR was the method, and the copy in TCRdb shows in-frame clones only, minus some. The sample has about 11,000 clones, around 90% seen once. The sequenced sample was lymph node tissue, obtained from a patient treated with anti-PD-1 therapy. The chain combines TRBV7-9 with TRBJ2-3, with D possibly TRBD2 on 6 matching bases. This TCR was recovered from a female donor with metastatic renal cell carcinoma. DNA for the CDR3: TGTGCCAGCAGCTTAGGTATAGCGGACTACACAGATACGCAGTATTTT. Translation: CASSLGIADYTDTQYF.